This passage covers 6 T cell receptor beta chains from one sample sequenced in a study of PD-1 blockade in classical Hodgkin lymphoma. Data came from immunoSEQ multiplex PCR; TCRdb stores just in-frame clones and leaves some out. The sample holds about 36,000 clones, about 89% seen once. The time point denotes: newly diagnosed, previously untreated cHL patient sample. Magnetic depletion of unwanted cells isolated CD4+ T cells from thawed PBMCs. The specimen sequenced was CD4+ T cells from blood. These receptors all come from a human donor with classical Hodgkin lymphoma.

The rearrangement uses TRBV11-2 and TRBJ2-2; D might be TRBD1 (6 bases). V lost 0 bases, J lost 5 bases, and 10 bases lay in between. This CDR3 is built from 15 residues. Germline CDR1 reads SGHAT; CDR2 reads FQNNGV. CDR3 nucleotides: TGTGCCAGCAGCTTAGACAGGGGAAGGACCGGGGAGCTGTTTTTT. It encodes CASSLDRGRTGELFF.

This clone was recorded once. This rearrangement joins TRBV19 to TRBJ1-1; possible D gene TRBD1, 5 bases. Trimming left V 4 bases short and J 5 bases short, with 23 bases between. The CDR3 extends over 17 amino acids. Per germline, CDR1 LNHDA and CDR2 SQIVND (reference sequence). The CDR3: CASSTRKTLIWGTEAFF. In DNA form, the CDR3 reads TGTGCCAGTAGTACACGGAAGACACTTATTTGGGGGACTGAAGCTTTCTTT.

This chain connects TRBV5-1 to TRBJ1-6; D not resolved. Between the trimmed V and J ends, which lost 2 bases and 3 bases, there was a span of 12 bases. The CDR3 is 16 amino acids. Germline V CDR1 and CDR2: SGHRS, YFSETQ. The CDR3 coding sequence is TGCGCCAGCAGCTTCGGTGGGGTAAACTATAATTCACCCCTCCACTTT. This gives the protein CASSFGGVNYNSPLHF.

This rearrangement joins TRBV5-4 to TRBJ2-3, with D maybe TRBD1 (6 bases). In germline, CDR1 is SGHNT, CDR2 YYREEE (reference sequence). The CDR3 is 15 amino acids. V was trimmed by 2 bases and J by 1 base, leaving 11 bases between them. This CDR3 is CASSFRGAGTDTQYF. CDR3 in DNA: TGTGCCAGCAGCTTCAGGGGCGCGGGCACAGATACGCAGTATTTT. Full variable domain (missing parts from reference TRBV5-4 and TRBJ2-3): ETGVTQSPTHLIKTRGQQVTLRCSSQSGHNTVSWYQQALGQGPQFIFQYYREEENGRGNFPPRFSGLQFPNYSSELNVNALELDDSALYLCASSFRGAGTDTQYFGPGTRLTVL.

This clone was seen only once. The chain couples TRBV5-1 to TRBJ2-1; D is perhaps TRBD1 or TRBD2 (5 bases each). The CDR3 is 15 amino acids. CDR1 and CDR2 (germline): SGHRS, YFSETQ. V lost 3 bases and J lost 0, with 10 bases in between. CDR3 sequence: CASSSGGSSYNEQFF. CDR3 DNA sequence: TGCGCCAGCAGCTCTGGGGGAAGCTCCTACAATGAGCAGTTCTTC.

This sequence joins TRBV18 and TRBJ2-7; D possibly corresponds to TRBD2 (5 bases). The length of the CDR3 is 13 residues. CDR1 KGHSH and CDR2 LQKENI come from the germline V gene. The ends were cut back, 4 bases at V and 6 bases at J, with 13 bases in the middle. CDR3 in DNA: TGTGCCAGCTCACAAATCACTAGTATCGAGCAGTACTTC. It is translated as CASSQITSIEQYF.